A single sample gave rise to the 32 T cell receptor beta chains below, sequenced in a study of T-cell reconstitution after alpha-beta-depleted transplantation in children. Unique molecular identifiers were used in preparing the TCRbeta library. Each CDR3 protein gets one entry after TCRdb re-called the PCR reads with MiXCR. The sample lists approximately 590,000 distinct CDR3 sequences, 10% to 13% occurring once. The sequencing here drew on PBMCs from the stem cell graft donor, taken from the stem cell graft. The receptor set was obtained from a human donor who donated a stem cell graft to a child with acute myeloid leukemia.

Ten or more counts support this clonotype. The V gene is TRBV9, the J gene TRBJ2-1, with 7 bases lining up with TRBD1. With V trimmed by 0 bases and J by 9 bases, 12 bases remained unmatched. The V gene's germline CDR1 is SGDLS and CDR2 YYNGEE. The CDR3 is 16 amino acids. The CDR3 region has the DNA TGTGCCAGCAGCGTAGGTGGGACAAGATCAGGGGGTGAGCAGTTCTTC. Its translation: CASSVGGTRSGGEQFF.

This clonotype was counted only a few times. The chain joins TRBV20-1 to TRBJ2-2, with 8 bases identical to TRBD2. V lost 0 bases, J lost 5 bases, and 14 bases stayed unmatched. This CDR3 is built from 18 residues. Germline V gives CDR1 DFQATT, CDR2 SNEGSKA (reference sequence). The CDR3: CSARDRSSGRGPTGELFF. DNA for the CDR3: TGCAGTGCTAGAGATCGAAGCAGCGGGAGAGGCCCGACCGGGGAGCTGTTTTTT.

This clonotype turned up a few times. The rearrangement links TRBV3-1 to TRBJ2-6, with no clear D. CDR1 and CDR2 from the germline V gene are LGHDT and YNNKEL (reference sequence). This CDR3 region has 13 residues. The V and J ends lost 11 bases and 4 bases respectively, with 12 bases between them. The CDR3 reads CASSKLGANVLTF. The CDR3 nucleotides read TGTGCCTCCTCGAAGCTGGGGGCCAACGTCCTGACTTTC.

This clonotype has a handful of counts. V is TRBV20-1 and J is TRBJ1-6; D gene uncertain. Germline assignment: CDR1 DFQATT and CDR2 SNEGSKA (reference sequence). Trimming pared 3 bases from V and 5 bases from J, leaving 11 bases between. The CDR3 loop spans 14 amino acids. This chain's CDR3 is CSARSQLHNSPLHF. DNA for the CDR3: TGCAGTGCTAGGTCCCAGCTCCATAATTCACCCCTCCACTTT.

This clonotype has ten or more counts. The rearrangement uses TRBV12-3 or TRBV12-4 and TRBJ2-1; D gene uncertain. Trimming left V 6 bases short and J 0 bases short, with 9 bases between. The CDR3 spans 14 residues. As DNA, the CDR3 is TGTGCCAGCAGCCCCTCAAGCTCCTACAATGAGCAGTTCTTC. Its protein product is CASSPSSSYNEQFF.

In its sample, this clonotype was seen a few times. This chain uses TRBV6-5 with TRBJ1-6, with D perhaps TRBD1 (5 bases). V shed 1 base and J shed 13 bases, with 14 bases lying between them. The V gene's germline CDR1 is MNHEY and CDR2 SVGAGI. The CDR3 has 14 residues. CDR3 DNA sequence: TGTGCCAGCAGTTACTTGGCAGGGAATGCGCCCCTCCACTTT. Translation: CASSYLAGNAPLHF.

This rearrangement joins TRBV3-1 to TRBJ1-5; D may be TRBD1 (5 bases). The V gene's germline CDR1 is LGHDT and CDR2 YNNKEL (reference sequence). The CDR3 spans 15 residues. The germline V and J ends were trimmed by 1 base and 7 bases, with 14 bases remaining between them. CDR3 nucleotides: TGTGCCAGCAGCCAAGTGGGGGGTGGAGGACAGCCCCAGCATTTT. It yields the protein CASSQVGGGGQPQHF.

This clonotype showed up just a few times. The chain joins TRBV29-1 to TRBJ1-1; 7 bases fit TRBD1. Germline CDR1 reads SQVTM; CDR2 reads ANQGSEA. This CDR3 spans 14 amino acids. The V gene end was trimmed by 3 bases and the J gene end by 0 bases; junction bases not matched to a gene: 4. The CDR3 region has the DNA TGCAGCGTTGAGGGACAGTTTTTGAACACTGAAGCTTTCTTT. Translating gives CSVEGQFLNTEAFF.

This clonotype has only a few counts. This rearrangement joins TRBV6-2 or TRBV6-3 to TRBJ2-7, with 7 bases matching TRBD2. The junction had 5 bases not matched to a gene; V was cut back by 5 bases and J by 1 base. This CDR3 region has 14 residues. Looked up from germline, CDR1 is MNHEY and CDR2 is SVGEGT. The CDR3 here is CASSKRDLSYEQYF. DNA for the CDR3: TGTGCCAGCAGTAAGCGGGACCTTTCCTACGAGCAGTACTTC.

This clonotype was detected ten times or more. The chain carries TRBV20-1 and TRBJ2-1, with D tentatively TRBD2 (5 bases). The CDR3 length is 10 residues. The germline V gene encodes CDR1 DFQATT and CDR2 SNEGSKA (reference sequence). Between the trimmed V and J ends, which lost 6 bases and 5 bases, there was a span of 5 bases. CDR3: CSARDNEQFF. The DNA of the CDR3 is TGCAGTGCGAGGGACAATGAGCAGTTCTTC.

The chain links TRBV7-2 to TRBJ2-2; 8 nucleotides match TRBD2. The CDR3 has 15 amino acids. The V and J ends lost 1 base and 6 bases, in that order; junction bases with no gene match: 4. The germline V gene has CDR1 SGHTA and CDR2 FQGNSA. The CDR3 DNA is TGTGCCAGCAGCTTAGTAGCGGGAAAGGCCGGGGAGCTGTTTTTT. Translation: CASSLVAGKAGELFF.

This clonotype was counted many times. The gene calls are TRBV12-3 or TRBV12-4 and TRBJ2-6; D call uncertain. V was cut by 7 bases and J by 0 bases, with 7 bases left in between. This CDR3 is 14 amino acids long. The CDR3 DNA follows: TGTGCCAGCACCCACAGCTCTGGGGCCAACGTCCTGACTTTC. This encodes CASTHSSGANVLTF.

The chain uses TRBV20-1 and TRBJ1-1; 9 positions agree with TRBD1. The CDR3 totals 12 residues. V shed 6 bases, J shed 12 bases, and the junction held 11 bases outside the gene matches. Germline values: CDR1 DFQATT, CDR2 SNEGSKA (reference sequence). Here the CDR3 reads CSARTGTGLTFF. The CDR3 DNA follows: TGCAGTGCCCGTACCGGGACAGGGCTAACTTTCTTT.

This clonotype has just a few counts. The V and J genes are TRBV7-9 and TRBJ2-7; TRBD1 agrees at 9 bases. After removal of 2 bases from V and 6 bases from J, the junction contained 5 bases not matched to a gene. Per the germline V gene, CDR1 is SEHNR and CDR2 is FQNEAQ (reference sequence). This CDR3 comprises 14 residues. CDR3 sequence reads: CASSLTGQGGEQYF. The CDR3 nucleotides read TGTGCCAGCAGCTTAACGGGACAGGGTGGCGAGCAGTACTTC.

This clonotype was counted ten times or more. The rearrangement uses TRBV29-1 and TRBJ1-5; D gene ambiguous. This CDR3 has 13 amino acids. V lost 4 bases and J lost 4, with 11 bases in between. Germline V gene data show CDR1 as SQVTM and CDR2 as ANQGSEA. The CDR3 sequence: CSVGPSLNQPQHF. The CDR3 DNA reads as TGCAGCGTTGGGCCTAGCCTTAATCAGCCCCAGCATTTT.

This clonotype was picked up many times. V and J are TRBV20-1 and TRBJ2-1, with 9 bases fitting TRBD2. Germline CDR1 reads DFQATT; CDR2 reads SNEGSKA (reference sequence). With V trimmed by 4 bases and J by 8 bases, 6 bases remained unmatched. The CDR3 contains 13 residues. The CDR3 sequence is CSATRTSVDEQFF. For the CDR3, the DNA is TGCAGTGCTACTAGGACTAGCGTAGATGAGCAGTTCTTC.

The chain links TRBV25-1 to TRBJ1-6, with a weak D call TRBD1 (5 bases). Germline V CDR1 and CDR2: MGHDK, SYGVNS. Trimming took off 2 bases at V and 10 bases at J, with 15 bases between the two ends. The CDR3 extends over 15 amino acids. In nucleotides, the CDR3 is TGTGCCAGCAGTGAACCGGTAGAGGGGCACTCACCCCTCCACTTT. It specifies CASSEPVEGHSPLHF.

The V call is TRBV12-3 or TRBV12-4, the J call TRBJ1-6; possibly TRBD1 for D (6 bases). V was shortened by 3 bases and J by 2 bases, with 8 bases between the two germline ends. The CDR3 is made up of 15 amino acids. The CDR3 nucleotides are TGTGCCAGCAGTTTGCGGGGGCCCTATAATTCACCCCTCCACTTT. It encodes CASSLRGPYNSPLHF.

This clonotype has only a few counts. The V and J genes are TRBV19 and TRBJ2-1; D call uncertain. The V and J ends lost 6 bases and 10 bases respectively, with 25 bases between them. Germline lookup yields CDR1 LNHDA and CDR2 SQIVND (reference sequence). The CDR3 has 16 amino acids. DNA of the CDR3: TGTGCCAGTAGGAACCCGTTGGTCGGGCCTATCGGGGAGCAGTTCTTC. It specifies CASRNPLVGPIGEQFF.

The chain uses TRBV29-1 and TRBJ2-7; 8 bases agree with TRBD1. Trimming took 4 bases from V and 6 from J; bases not matched to a gene: 11. This CDR3 is built from 14 residues. Per the germline V gene, CDR1 is SQVTM and CDR2 is ANQGSEA. CDR3 DNA: TGCAGCGTTGTTATTTTGCAGGGGGCTGCCGAGCAGTACTTC. Protein: CSVVILQGAAEQYF.

The gene calls are TRBV6-1 and TRBJ1-1, with 10 bases fitting TRBD1. CDR1 and CDR2 (germline): MNHNS, SASEGT. V trimming: 1 base; J trimming: 4 bases; junction bases outside the gene matches: 9. This CDR3 contains 17 residues. The CDR3 nucleotides read TGTGCCAGCAGTGAAGGCGGGGAGACAGGGGGCTTCACTGAAGCTTTCTTT. Translated: CASSEGGETGGFTEAFF.

The chain recombines TRBV14 with TRBJ2-1; D ambiguous. Germline CDR1 reads SGHDN; CDR2 reads FVKESK. The CDR3 sequence is 15 residues long. V lost 1 base to trimming and J lost 7 bases, with 14 bases between them. This CDR3 reads CASSQGATPNNEQFF. The CDR3, as DNA: TGTGCCAGCAGCCAAGGTGCGACACCCAATAATGAGCAGTTCTTC. Full variable domain (outside the CDR3, taken from reference TRBV14 and TRBJ2-1): EAGVTQFPSHSVIEKGQTVTLRCDPISGHDNLYWYRRVMGKEIKFLLHFVKESKQDESGMPNNRFLAERTGGTYSTLKVQPAELEDSGVYFCASSQGATPNNEQFFGPGTRLTVL.

This clonotype appeared many times. This rearrangement joins TRBV9 to TRBJ2-7; 11 bases align to TRBD2. Germline loops: CDR1 SGDLS, CDR2 YYNGEE. V was clipped by 4 bases and J by 5 bases; unmatched bases: 8. This CDR3 spans 15 amino acids. CDR3 sequence (DNA): TGTGCCAGCAGCTCCCCGGGACTAGCGGCCAACGAGCAGTACTTC. Its translation is CASSSPGLAANEQYF.

The gene calls are TRBV11-2 and TRBJ2-7; tentatively, D is TRBD2 (5 bases). V was cut by 0 bases and J by 4 bases, with 10 bases left in between. The CDR3 length is 14 residues. CDR1 and CDR2 (germline): SGHAT, FQNNGV. CDR3 sequence reads: CASSLDASCYEQYF. The CDR3 DNA sequence: TGTGCCAGCAGCTTAGATGCTAGCTGTTACGAGCAGTACTTC.

There are a few counts of this clonotype. The rearrangement joins TRBV12-3 or TRBV12-4 to TRBJ2-5; 8 nucleotides align to TRBD1. The CDR3 length is 13 residues. Losses at the gene ends were 7 bases for V and 4 bases for J; bases not matched to a gene: 5. The CDR3 loop is CASTLTGAETQYF. The CDR3 nucleotides are TGTGCCAGCACCCTGACAGGGGCAGAGACCCAGTACTTC.

This clonotype appeared a few times. The V call is TRBV7-2, the J call TRBJ1-2; maybe TRBD1 (5 bases). Germline V CDR1 and CDR2: SGHTA, FQGNSA. V lost 2 bases and J 0 bases, leaving 16 bases between the germline ends. CDR3 length: 17 amino acids. CDR3 coding DNA: TGTGCCAGCAGCTTAACAGGACCAGAGGAAACTAACTATGGCTACACCTTC. It is translated as CASSLTGPEETNYGYTF.

The chain employs TRBV12-3 or TRBV12-4 and TRBJ1-1; a weak D match, TRBD1 (5 bases). The V end was cut by 7 bases, the J end by 0 bases, with 12 bases between. The CDR3 extends over 14 amino acids. The CDR3 is CASTVRGLNTEAFF. CDR3 sequence (DNA): TGTGCCAGCACCGTAAGGGGCTTGAACACTGAAGCTTTCTTT.

V is TRBV29-1 and J is TRBJ2-5; D is unresolved. This CDR3 is built from 11 residues. Germline CDR1 and CDR2: SQVTM and ANQGSEA. V lost 4 bases and J 2 bases, leaving 5 bases between the germline ends. CDR3 in DNA: TGCAGCGTTGCGCGTCAAGAGACCCAGTACTTC. Amino acid sequence: CSVARQETQYF. Using reference TRBV29-1 and TRBJ2-5 for the parts outside the CDR3, the full variable domain is SAVISQKPSRDICQRGTSLTIQCQVDSQVTMMFWYRQQPGQSLTLIATANQGSEATYESGFVIDKFPISRPNLTFSTLTVSNMSPEDSSIYLCSVARQETQYFGPGTRLLVL.

CDR3 amino acids: CSARDRQTSGNTIYF. In DNA, the CDR3 is TGCAGTGCTAGAGATAGGCAGACCTCTGGAAACACCATATATTTT. This rearrangement joins TRBV20-1 to TRBJ1-3, with D uncertain. CDR3 size: 15 residues. Germline V CDR1 and CDR2: DFQATT, SNEGSKA (reference sequence). Trimming cost V 0 bases and J 0 bases, with 9 bases left between them.

This clonotype has only a few counts. The J gene is TRBJ2-7, the V gene TRBV11-2; D possibly matches TRBD1 or TRBD2 (5 bases each). The CDR3 sequence is 15 residues long. Germline CDR1 reads SGHAT; CDR2 reads FQNNGV. Trimming removed 1 base at V and 4 bases at J, with 14 bases between. The CDR3 nucleotides are TGTGCCAGCAGCTTAGTTCCGGGACCCGGGTACGAGCAGTACTTC. It is translated as CASSLVPGPGYEQYF.

This clonotype was observed a few times. The rearrangement links TRBV5-5 to TRBJ1-2; 7 bases agree with TRBD1. The CDR3 sequence is 16 residues long. The V and J ends lost 4 bases and 0 bases, in that order; junction bases with no gene match: 9. The germline gives CDR1 SGHKS, CDR2 YYEKEE (reference sequence). CDR3 in DNA: TGTGCCAGCAGCCTTGGACAGGAGAGAACTAACTATGGCTACACCTTC. Protein product: CASSLGQERTNYGYTF.

This clonotype was seen a few times. The chain combines TRBV28 with TRBJ2-7, with 9 bases lining up with TRBD1. The CDR3 spans 15 residues. The ends lost 4 bases at V and 6 bases at J; junction bases unmatched: 10. Germline-derived CDR1 and CDR2 are MDHEN and SYDVKM. CDR3 region: CASSSIGTGLLEQYF. Written as DNA, the CDR3 is TGTGCCAGCAGTTCAATCGGGACAGGGCTTCTCGAGCAGTACTTC.